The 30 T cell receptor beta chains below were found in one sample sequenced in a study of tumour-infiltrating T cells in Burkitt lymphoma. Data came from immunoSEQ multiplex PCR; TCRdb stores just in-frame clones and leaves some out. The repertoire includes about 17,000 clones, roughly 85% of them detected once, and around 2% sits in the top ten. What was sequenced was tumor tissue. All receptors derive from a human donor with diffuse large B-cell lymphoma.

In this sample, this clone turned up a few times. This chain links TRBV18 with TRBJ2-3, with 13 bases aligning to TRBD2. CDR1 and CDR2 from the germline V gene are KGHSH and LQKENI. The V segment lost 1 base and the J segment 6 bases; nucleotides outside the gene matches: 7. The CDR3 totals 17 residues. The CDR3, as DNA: TGTGCCAGCTCACCACTCGTGACTAGCGGGAGGTTGGATACGCAGTATTTT. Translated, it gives CASSPLVTSGRLDTQYF.

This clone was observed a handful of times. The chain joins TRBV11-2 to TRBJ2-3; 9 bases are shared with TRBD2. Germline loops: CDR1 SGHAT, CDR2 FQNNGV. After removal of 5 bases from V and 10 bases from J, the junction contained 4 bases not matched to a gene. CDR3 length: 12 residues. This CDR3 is CASSLAGNAQYF. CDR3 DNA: TGTGCCAGCAGCCTAGCGGGAAATGCGCAGTATTTT. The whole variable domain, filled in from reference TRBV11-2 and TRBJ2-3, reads EAGVAQSPRYKIIEKRQSVAFWCNPISGHATLYWYQQILGQGPKLLIQFQNNGVVDDSQLPKDRFSAERLKGVDSTLKIQPAKLEDSAVYLCASSLAGNAQYFGPGTRLTVL.

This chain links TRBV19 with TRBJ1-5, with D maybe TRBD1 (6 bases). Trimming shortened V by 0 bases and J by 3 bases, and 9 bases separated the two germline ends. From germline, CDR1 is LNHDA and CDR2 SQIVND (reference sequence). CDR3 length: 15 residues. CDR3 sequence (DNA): TGTGCCAGTAGTATAGAACAGGGTATCAATCAGCCCCAGCATTTT. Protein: CASSIEQGINQPQHF.

CDR3 nucleotide sequence: TGTGCCACCAGCAGGGGTGCTGAAGCTTTCTTT. This gives the protein CATSRGAEAFF. The chain recombines TRBV15 with TRBJ1-1; D gene ambiguous. The V gene lost 3 bases and the J gene lost 6 bases, with 5 bases spanning the gap. CDR3 length equals 11 residues. The V gene's germline CDR1 is LNHNV and CDR2 YYDKDF (reference sequence). Looking up the rest from reference TRBV15 and TRBJ1-1 gives the full variable domain: DAMVIQNPRYQVTQFGKPVTLSCSQTLNHNVMYWYQQKSSQAPKLLFHYYDKDFNNEADTPDNFQSRRPNTSFCFLDIRSPGLGDTAMYLCATSRGAEAFFGQGTRLTVV.

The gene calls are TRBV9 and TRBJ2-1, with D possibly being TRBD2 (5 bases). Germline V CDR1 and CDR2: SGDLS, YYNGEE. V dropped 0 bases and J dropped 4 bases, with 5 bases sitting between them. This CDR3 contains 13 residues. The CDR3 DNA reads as TGTGCCAGCAGCGTAGGGGAGTACAATGAGCAGTTCTTC. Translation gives CASSVGEYNEQFF.

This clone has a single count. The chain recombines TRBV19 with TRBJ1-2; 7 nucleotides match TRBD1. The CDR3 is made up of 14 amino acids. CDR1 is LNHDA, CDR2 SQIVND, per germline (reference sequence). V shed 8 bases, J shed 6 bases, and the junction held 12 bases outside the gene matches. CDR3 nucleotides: TGTGCCAGTTCTTACTCGACAGGGACTGATGGCTACACCTTC. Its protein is CASSYSTGTDGYTF.

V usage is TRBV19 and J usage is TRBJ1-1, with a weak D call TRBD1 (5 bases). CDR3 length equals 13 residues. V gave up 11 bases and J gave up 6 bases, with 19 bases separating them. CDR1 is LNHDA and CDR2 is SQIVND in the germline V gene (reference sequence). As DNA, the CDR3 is TGTGCCTCTCTAAGTGGGGGTTTTGCTGAAGCTTTCTTT. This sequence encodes CASLSGGFAEAFF.

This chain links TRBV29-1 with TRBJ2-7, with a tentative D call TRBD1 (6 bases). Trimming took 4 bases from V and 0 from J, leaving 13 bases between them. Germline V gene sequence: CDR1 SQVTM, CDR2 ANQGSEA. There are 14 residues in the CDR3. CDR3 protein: CSVVRTERSYEQYF. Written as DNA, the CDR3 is TGCAGCGTTGTTAGGACAGAACGCTCCTACGAGCAGTACTTC.

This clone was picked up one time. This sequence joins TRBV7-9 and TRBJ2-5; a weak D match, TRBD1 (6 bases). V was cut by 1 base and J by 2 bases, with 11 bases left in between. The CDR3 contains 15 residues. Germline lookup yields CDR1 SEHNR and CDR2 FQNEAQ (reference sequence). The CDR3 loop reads CASSLGGPGQETQYF. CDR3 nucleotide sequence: TGTGCCAGCAGCTTAGGGGGGCCGGGTCAAGAGACCCAGTACTTC. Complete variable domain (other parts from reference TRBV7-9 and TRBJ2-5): DTGVSQNPRHKITKRGQNVTFRCDPISEHNRLYWYRQTLGQGPEFLTYFQNEAQLEKSRLLSDRFSAERPKGSFSTLEIQRTEQGDSAMYLCASSLGGPGQETQYFGPGTRLLVL.

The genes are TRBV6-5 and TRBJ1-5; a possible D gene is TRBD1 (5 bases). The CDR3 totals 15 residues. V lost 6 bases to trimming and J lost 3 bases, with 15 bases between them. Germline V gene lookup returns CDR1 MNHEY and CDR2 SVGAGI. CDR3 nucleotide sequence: TGTGCCAGCAGGGTGGGGCAAAAAACCAATCAGCCCCAGCATTTT. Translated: CASRVGQKTNQPQHF.

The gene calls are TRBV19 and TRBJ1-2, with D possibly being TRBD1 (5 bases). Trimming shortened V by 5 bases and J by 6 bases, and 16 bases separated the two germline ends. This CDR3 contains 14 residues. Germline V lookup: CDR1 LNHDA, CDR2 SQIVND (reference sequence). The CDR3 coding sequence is TGTGCCAGTAGTCTTGAAAGGGGATGGGATGGCTACACCTTC. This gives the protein CASSLERGWDGYTF.

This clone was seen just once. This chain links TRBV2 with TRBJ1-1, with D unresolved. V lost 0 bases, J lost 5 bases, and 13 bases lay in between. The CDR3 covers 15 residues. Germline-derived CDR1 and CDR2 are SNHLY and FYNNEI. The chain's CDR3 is CASSEALLGETEAFF. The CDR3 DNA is TGTGCCAGCAGTGAAGCGCTTCTAGGTGAGACTGAAGCTTTCTTT. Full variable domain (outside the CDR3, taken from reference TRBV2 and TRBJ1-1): EPEVTQTPSHQVTQMGQEVILRCVPISNHLYFYWYRQILGQKVEFLVSFYNNEISEKSEIFDDQFSVERPDGSNFTLKIRSTKLEDSAMYFCASSEALLGETEAFFGQGTRLTVV.

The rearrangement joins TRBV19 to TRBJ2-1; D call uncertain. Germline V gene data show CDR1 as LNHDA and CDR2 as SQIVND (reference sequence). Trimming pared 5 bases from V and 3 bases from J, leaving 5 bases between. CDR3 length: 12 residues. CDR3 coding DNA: TGTGCCAGTAGTTTGGGCTACAATGAGCAGTTCTTC. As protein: CASSLGYNEQFF.

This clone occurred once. The CDR3 sequence: CASSSPGSYTF. In DNA, the CDR3 is TGTGCCAGCAGCTCCCCCGGAAGCTACACCTTC. The V call is TRBV5-6, the J call TRBJ1-2; D gene uncertain. The germline gives CDR1 SGHDT, CDR2 YYEEEE. The CDR3 runs 11 residues. The V end was cut by 3 bases, the J end by 9 bases, with 9 bases between.

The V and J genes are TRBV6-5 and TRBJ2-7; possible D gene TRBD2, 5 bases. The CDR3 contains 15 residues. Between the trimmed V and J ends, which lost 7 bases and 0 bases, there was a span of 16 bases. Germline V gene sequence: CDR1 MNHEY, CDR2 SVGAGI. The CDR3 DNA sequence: TGTGCCAGCAAATACACAACGGGGAGCTCCTACGAGCAGTACTTC. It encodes CASKYTTGSSYEQYF.

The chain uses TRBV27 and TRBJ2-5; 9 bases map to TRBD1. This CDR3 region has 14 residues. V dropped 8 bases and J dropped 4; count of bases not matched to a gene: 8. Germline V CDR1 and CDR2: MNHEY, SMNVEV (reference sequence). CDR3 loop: CASAGYRGRETQYF. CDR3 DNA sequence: TGTGCCAGCGCGGGGTACAGGGGGCGAGAGACCCAGTACTTC.

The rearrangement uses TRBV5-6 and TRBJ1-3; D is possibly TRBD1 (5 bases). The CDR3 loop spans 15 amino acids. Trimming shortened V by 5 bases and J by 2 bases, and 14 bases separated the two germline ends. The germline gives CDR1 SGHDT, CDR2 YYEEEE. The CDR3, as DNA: TGTGCCAGCAGACTCGGGGGGAGACCTGGAAACACCATATATTTT. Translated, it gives CASRLGGRPGNTIYF.

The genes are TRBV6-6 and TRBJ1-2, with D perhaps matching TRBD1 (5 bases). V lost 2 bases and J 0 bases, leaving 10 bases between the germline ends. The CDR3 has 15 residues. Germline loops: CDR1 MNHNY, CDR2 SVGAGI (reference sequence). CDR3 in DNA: TGTGCCAGCAGTTACAGCGGGGGGGCTAACTATGGCTACACCTTC. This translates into CASSYSGGANYGYTF.

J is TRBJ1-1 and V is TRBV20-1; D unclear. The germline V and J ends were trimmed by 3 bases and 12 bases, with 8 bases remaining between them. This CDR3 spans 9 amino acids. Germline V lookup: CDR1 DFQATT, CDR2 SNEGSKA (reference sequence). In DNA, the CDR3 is TGCAGTGCTAGTAGAATCCCTTTCTTT. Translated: CSASRIPFF.

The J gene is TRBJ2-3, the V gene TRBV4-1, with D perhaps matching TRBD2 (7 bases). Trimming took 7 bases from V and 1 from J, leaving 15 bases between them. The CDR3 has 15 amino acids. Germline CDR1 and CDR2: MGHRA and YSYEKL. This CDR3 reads CASTLGGGGTDTQYF. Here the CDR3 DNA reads TGCGCCAGCACCCTAGGGGGGGGTGGCACAGATACGCAGTATTTT.

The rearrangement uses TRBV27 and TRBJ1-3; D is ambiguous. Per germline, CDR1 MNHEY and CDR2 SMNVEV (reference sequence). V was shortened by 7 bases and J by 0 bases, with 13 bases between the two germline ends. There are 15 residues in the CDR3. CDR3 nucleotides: TGTGCCAGCACCCCTAGGTACGACTCTGGAAACACCATATATTTT. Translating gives CASTPRYDSGNTIYF.

The CDR3 sequence: CASSFDRAYSGNTIYF. The CDR3 bases are TGTGCCAGCAGCTTTGACAGGGCGTACTCTGGAAACACCATATATTTT. The genes are TRBV7-2 and TRBJ1-3, with 7 bases aligning to TRBD1. The CDR3 spans 16 residues. From germline, CDR1 is SGHTA and CDR2 FQGNSA. V lost 3 bases to trimming and J lost 0 bases; unmatched junction nucleotides: 5.

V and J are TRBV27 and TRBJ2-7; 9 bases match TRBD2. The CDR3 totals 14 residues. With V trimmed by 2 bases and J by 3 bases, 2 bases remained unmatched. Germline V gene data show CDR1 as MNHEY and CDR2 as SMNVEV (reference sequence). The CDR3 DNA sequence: TGTGCCAGCAGTTTAGGCGGGAGGGTCTACGAGCAGTACTTC. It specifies CASSLGGRVYEQYF.

CDR3 coding DNA: TGTGCCAGCAGCTTGGACCAGGGACAGCCCCAGCATTTT. It is translated as CASSLDQGQPQHF. The chain couples TRBV5-8 to TRBJ1-5, with a weak D call TRBD1 (5 bases). Germline assignment: CDR1 SGHTS and CDR2 YDEGEE. The CDR3 has 13 residues. Between the trimmed V and J ends, which lost 0 bases and 7 bases, there was a span of 8 bases.

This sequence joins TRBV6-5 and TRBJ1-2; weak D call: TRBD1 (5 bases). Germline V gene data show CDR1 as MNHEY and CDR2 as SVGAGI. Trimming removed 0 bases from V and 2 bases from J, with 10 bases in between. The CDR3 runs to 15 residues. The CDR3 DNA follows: TGTGCCAGCAGTTACTCCGGGACGGACAACTATGGCTACACCTTC. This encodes CASSYSGTDNYGYTF.

Here the CDR3 DNA reads TGTGCCAGCAGCCTCCGGGACAGCTACTACGAGCAGTACTTC. As protein: CASSLRDSYYEQYF. This chain links TRBV5-6 with TRBJ2-7; 7 positions agree with TRBD1. The germline V gene encodes CDR1 SGHDT and CDR2 YYEEEE. The length of the CDR3 is 14 residues. The ends lost 4 bases at V and 3 bases at J; junction bases unmatched: 7.

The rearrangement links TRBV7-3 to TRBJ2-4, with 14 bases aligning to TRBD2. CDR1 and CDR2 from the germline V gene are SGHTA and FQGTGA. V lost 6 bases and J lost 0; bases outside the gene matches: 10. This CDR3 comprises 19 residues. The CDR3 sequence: CASSLGLAGGNLAKNIQYF. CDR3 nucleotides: TGTGCCAGCAGTCTCGGACTAGCGGGGGGTAATCTAGCCAAAAACATTCAGTACTTC.

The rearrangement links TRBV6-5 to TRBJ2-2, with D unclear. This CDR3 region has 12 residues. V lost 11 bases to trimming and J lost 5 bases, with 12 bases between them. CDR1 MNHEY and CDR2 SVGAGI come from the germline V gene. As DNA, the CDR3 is TGTGCCGTTCTGACTGGGACCGGGGAGCTGTTTTTT. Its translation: CAVLTGTGELFF.

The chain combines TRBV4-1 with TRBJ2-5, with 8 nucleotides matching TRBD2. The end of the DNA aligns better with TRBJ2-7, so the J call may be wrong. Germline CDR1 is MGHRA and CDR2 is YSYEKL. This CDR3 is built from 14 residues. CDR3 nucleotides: TGCGCCAGCAGCCAAGCGACTAGCGCCTACGAGCAGTACTTC. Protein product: CASSQATSAYEQYF.

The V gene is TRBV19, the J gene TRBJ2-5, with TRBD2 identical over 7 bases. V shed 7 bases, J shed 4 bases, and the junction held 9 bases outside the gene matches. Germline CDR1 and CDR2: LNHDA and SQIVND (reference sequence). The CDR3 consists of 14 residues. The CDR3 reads CASTGRDGGETQYF. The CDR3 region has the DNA TGTGCCAGTACGGGGAGGGATGGGGGAGAGACCCAGTACTTC.